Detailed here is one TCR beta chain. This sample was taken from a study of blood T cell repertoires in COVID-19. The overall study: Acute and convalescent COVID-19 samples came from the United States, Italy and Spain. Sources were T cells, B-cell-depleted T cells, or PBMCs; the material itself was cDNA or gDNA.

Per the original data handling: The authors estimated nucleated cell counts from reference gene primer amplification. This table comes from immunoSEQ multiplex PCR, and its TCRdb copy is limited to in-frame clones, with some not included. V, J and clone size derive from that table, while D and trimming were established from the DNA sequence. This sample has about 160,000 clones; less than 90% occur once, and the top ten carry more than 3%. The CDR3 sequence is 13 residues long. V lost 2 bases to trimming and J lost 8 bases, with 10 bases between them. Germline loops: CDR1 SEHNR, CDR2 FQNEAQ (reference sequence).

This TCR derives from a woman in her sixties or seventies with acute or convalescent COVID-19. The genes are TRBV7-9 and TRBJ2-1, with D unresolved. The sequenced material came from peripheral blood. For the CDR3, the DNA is TGTGCCAGCAGCTTATGGGCTGGCCATGAGCAGTTCTTC. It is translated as CASSLWAGHEQFF.